This TCR beta chain emerged from a study of blood T cell repertoires in COVID-19. Study in general: Italy, Spain and the United States were the sources of the convalescent and acute COVID-19 samples.

CDR1 MNHEY and CDR2 SVGAGI come from the germline V gene. V trimming: 4 bases; J trimming: 1 base; junction bases outside the gene matches: 3. CDR3 size: 14 residues. Using immunoSEQ multiplex PCR, the repertoire was profiled, and TCRdb retains in-frame clones only, with some absent. This table has about 440,000 clones, around 89% appearing once. Sequencing was done on a sample of peripheral blood. The TCR was taken from a young woman with acute or convalescent COVID-19. The chain combines TRBV6-5 with TRBJ1-1; 7 bases line up with TRBD1. The CDR3 DNA follows: TGTGCCAGCAGTTTCAGACAGGGGAACACTGAAGCTTTCTTT. This sequence encodes CASSFRQGNTEAFF.